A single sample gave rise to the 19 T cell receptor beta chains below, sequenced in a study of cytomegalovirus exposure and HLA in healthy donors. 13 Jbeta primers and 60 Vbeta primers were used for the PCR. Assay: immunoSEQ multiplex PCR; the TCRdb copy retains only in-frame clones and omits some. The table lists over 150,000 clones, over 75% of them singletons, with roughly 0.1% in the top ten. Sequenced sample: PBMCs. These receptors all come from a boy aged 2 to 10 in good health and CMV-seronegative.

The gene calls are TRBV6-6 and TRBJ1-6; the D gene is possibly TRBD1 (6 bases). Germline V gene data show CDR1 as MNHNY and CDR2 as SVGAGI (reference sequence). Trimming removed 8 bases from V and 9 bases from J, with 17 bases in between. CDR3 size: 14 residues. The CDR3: CASSSSRGGSPLHF. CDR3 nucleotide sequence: TGTGCCAGCTCTAGTTCAAGGGGGGGTTCACCCCTCCACTTT.

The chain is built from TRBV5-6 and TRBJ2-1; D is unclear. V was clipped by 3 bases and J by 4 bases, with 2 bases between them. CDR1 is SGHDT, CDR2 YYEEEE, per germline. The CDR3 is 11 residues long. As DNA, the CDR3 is TGTGCCAGCAGCTCGTACAATGAGCAGTTCTTC. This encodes CASSSYNEQFF.

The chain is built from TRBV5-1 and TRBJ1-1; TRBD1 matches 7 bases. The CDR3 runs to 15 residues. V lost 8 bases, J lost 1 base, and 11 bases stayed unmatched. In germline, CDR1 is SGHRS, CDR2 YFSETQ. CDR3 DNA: TGCGCCAGTCACCAAGGGGGGACAGCGAACACTGAAGCTTTCTTT. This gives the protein CASHQGGTANTEAFF.

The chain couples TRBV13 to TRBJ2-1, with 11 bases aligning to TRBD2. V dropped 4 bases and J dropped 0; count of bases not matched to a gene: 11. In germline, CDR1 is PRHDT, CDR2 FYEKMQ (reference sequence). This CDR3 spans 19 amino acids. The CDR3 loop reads CASSYTGLAASSSYNEQFF. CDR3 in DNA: TGTGCCAGCAGCTACACGGGACTAGCGGCCTCGAGCTCCTACAATGAGCAGTTCTTC.

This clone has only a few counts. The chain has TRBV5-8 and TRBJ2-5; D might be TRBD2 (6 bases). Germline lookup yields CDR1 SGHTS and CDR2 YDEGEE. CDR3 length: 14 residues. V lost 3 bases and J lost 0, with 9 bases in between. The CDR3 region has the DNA TGTGCCAGCAGCTGGGGACTGGACCAAGAGACCCAGTACTTC. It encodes CASSWGLDQETQYF.

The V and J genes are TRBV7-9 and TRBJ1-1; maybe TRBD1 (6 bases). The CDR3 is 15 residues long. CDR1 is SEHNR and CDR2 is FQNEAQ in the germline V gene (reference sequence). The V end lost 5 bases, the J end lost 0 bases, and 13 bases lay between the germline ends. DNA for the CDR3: TGTGCCAGCAGCGAGCAGGACAGATTGAACACTGAAGCTTTCTTT. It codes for CASSEQDRLNTEAFF.

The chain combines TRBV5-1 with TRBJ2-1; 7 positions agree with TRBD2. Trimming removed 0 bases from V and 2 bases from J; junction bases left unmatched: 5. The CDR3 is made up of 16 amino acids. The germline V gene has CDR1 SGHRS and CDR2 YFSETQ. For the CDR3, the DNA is TGCGCCAGCAGCTTGGCCGCTAGCGGAACCTACAATGAGCAGTTCTTC. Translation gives CASSLAASGTYNEQFF.

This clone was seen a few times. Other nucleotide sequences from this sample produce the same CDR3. Here the CDR3 DNA reads TGTGCCAGCAGCTTAGCGGGGGGGGAGACCCAGTACTTC. Translated: CASSLAGGETQYF. The rearrangement joins TRBV7-2 to TRBJ2-5, with 7 positions matching TRBD2. V gave up 0 bases and J gave up 5 bases; unmatched junction bases: 0. The CDR3 sequence is 13 residues long. The V gene's germline CDR1 is SGHTA and CDR2 FQGNSA.

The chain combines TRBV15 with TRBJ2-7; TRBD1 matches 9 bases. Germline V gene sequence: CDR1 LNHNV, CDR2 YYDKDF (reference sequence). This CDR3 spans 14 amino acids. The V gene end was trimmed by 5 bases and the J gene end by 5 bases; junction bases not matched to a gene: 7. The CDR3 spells CATSPGQGRHEQYF. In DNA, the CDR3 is TGTGCCACCAGCCCGGGACAGGGTAGGCACGAGCAGTACTTC.

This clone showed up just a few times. CDR3 DNA: TGTGCCAGCAGCTCAAGACAGGACTCGAACACTGAAGCTTTCTTT. As protein: CASSSRQDSNTEAFF. This chain joins TRBV7-9 and TRBJ1-1, with D possibly being TRBD1 (6 bases). The CDR3 spans 15 residues. Trimming left V 4 bases short and J 1 base short, with 13 bases between. Germline CDR1 is SEHNR and CDR2 is FQNEAQ (reference sequence).

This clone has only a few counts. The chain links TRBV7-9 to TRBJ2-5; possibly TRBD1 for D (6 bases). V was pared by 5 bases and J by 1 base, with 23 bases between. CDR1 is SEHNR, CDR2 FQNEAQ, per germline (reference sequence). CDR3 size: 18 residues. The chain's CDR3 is CASSPPYWTDLFQETQYF. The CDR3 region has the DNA TGTGCCAGCAGCCCCCCTTATTGGACAGACCTTTTCCAAGAGACCCAGTACTTC.

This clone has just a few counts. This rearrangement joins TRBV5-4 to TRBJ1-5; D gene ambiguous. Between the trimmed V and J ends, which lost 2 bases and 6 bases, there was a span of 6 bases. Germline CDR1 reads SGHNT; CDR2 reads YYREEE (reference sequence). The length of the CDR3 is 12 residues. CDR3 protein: CASSLIGQPQHF. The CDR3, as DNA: TGTGCCAGCAGCTTAATCGGTCAGCCCCAGCATTTT.

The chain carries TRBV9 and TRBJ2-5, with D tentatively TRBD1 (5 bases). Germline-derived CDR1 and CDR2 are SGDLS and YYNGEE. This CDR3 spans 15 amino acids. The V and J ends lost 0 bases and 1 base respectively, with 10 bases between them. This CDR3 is CASSVGPTAQETQYF. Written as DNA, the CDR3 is TGTGCCAGCAGCGTAGGACCGACAGCCCAAGAGACCCAGTACTTC.

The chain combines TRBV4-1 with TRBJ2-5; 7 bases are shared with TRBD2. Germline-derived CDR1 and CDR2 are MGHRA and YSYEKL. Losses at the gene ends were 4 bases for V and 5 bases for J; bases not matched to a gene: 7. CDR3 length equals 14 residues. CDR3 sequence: CASSRSGAYETQYF. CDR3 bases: TGCGCCAGCAGCCGGAGCGGGGCCTATGAGACCCAGTACTTC.

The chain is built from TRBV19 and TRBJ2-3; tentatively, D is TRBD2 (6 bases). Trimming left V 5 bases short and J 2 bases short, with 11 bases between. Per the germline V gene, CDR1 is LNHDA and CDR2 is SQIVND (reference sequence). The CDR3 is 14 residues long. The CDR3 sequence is CASSPRDFTDTQYF. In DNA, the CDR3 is TGTGCCAGTAGTCCCCGGGACTTCACAGATACGCAGTATTTT. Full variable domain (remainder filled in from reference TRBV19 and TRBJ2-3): DGGITQSPKYLFRKEGQNVTLSCEQNLNHDAMYWYRQDPGQGLRLIYYSQIVNDFQKGDIAEGYSVSREKKESFPLTVTSAQKNPTAFYLCASSPRDFTDTQYFGPGTRLTVL.

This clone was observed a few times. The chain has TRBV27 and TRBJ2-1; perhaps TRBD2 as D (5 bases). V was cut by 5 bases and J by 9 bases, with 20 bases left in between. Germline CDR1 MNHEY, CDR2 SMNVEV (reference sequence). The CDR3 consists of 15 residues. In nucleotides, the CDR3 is TGTGCCAGCAGTCTCGGGGTCCAGTGGGTCGGTGAGCAGTTCTTC. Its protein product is CASSLGVQWVGEQFF.

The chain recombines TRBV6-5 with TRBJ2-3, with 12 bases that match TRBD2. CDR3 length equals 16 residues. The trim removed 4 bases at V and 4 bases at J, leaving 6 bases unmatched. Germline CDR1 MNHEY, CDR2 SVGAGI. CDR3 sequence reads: CASSSQTSGGADTQYF. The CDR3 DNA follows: TGTGCCAGCAGTTCACAGACTAGCGGGGGAGCAGATACGCAGTATTTT.

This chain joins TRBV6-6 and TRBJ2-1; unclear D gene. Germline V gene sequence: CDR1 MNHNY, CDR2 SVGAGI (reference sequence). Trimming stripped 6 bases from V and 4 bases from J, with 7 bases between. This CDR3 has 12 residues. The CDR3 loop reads CASSLIYNEQFF. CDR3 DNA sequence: TGTGCCAGCAGCCTTATATACAATGAGCAGTTCTTC.

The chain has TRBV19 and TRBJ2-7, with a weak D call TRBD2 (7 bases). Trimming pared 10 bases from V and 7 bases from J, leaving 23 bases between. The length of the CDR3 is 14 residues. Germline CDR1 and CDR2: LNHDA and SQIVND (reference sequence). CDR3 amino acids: CAKQGRGRGSEQYF. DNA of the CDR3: TGTGCCAAGCAGGGGAGGGGAAGGGGGAGTGAGCAGTACTTC.